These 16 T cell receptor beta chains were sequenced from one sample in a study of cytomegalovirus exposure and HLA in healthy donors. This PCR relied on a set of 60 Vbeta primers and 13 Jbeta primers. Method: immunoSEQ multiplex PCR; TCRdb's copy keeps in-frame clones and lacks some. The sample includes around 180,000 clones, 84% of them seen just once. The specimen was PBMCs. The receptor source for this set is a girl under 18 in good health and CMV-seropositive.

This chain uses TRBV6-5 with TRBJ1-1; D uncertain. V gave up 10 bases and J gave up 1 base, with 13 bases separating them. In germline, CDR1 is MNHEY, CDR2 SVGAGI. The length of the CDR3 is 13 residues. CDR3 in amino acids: CAITRTENTEAFF. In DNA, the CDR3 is TGTGCCATTACTAGGACGGAGAACACTGAAGCTTTCTTT.

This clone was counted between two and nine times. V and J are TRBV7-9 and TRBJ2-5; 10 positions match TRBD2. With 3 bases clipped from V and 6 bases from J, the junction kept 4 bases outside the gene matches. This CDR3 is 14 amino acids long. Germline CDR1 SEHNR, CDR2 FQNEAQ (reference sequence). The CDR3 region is CASSFSSGGQTQYF. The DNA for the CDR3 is TGTGCCAGCAGCTTCTCTAGCGGGGGACAGACCCAGTACTTC.

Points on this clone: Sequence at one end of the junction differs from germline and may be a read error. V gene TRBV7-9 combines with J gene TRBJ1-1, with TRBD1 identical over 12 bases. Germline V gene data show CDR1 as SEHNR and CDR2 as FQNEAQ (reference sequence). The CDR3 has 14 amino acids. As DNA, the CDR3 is TGTGTCAGCAGACACGGGACAGGGGGCTCTGAAGCTTTCTTT. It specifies CVSRHGTGGSEAFF.

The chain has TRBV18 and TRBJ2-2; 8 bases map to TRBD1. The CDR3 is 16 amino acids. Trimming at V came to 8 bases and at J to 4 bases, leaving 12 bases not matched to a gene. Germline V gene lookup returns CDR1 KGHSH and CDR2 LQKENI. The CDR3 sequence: CASLKLSGGITGELFF. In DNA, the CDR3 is TGTGCCAGCCTAAAACTTTCAGGGGGCATCACCGGGGAGCTGTTTTTT.

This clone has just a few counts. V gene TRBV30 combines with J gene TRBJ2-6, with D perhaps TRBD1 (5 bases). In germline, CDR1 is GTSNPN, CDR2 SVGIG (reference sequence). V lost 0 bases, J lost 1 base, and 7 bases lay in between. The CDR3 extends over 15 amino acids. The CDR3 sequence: CAWSVRGSGANVLTF. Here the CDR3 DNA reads TGTGCCTGGAGTGTTAGGGGTTCTGGGGCCAACGTCCTGACTTTC. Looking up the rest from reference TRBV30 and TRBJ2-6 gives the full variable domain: SQTIHQWPATLVQPVGSPLSLECTVEGTSNPNLYWYRQAAGRGLQLLFYSVGIGQISSEVPQNLSASRPQDRQFILSSKKLLLSDSGFYLCAWSVRGSGANVLTFGAGSRLTVL.

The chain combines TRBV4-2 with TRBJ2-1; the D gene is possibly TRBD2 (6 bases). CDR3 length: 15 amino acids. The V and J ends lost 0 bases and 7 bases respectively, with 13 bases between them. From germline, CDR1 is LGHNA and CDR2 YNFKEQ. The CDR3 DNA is TGTGCCAGCAGCCAAGAAGTCCGGGCGGGGAATGAGCAGTTCTTC. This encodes CASSQEVRAGNEQFF.

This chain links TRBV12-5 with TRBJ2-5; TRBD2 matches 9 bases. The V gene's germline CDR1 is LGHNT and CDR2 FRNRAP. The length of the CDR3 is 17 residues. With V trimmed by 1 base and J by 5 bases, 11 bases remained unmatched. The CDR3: CASGLGGRASGEETQYF. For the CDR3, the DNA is TGTGCTAGTGGTTTGGGAGGTAGGGCTAGCGGGGAGGAGACCCAGTACTTC.

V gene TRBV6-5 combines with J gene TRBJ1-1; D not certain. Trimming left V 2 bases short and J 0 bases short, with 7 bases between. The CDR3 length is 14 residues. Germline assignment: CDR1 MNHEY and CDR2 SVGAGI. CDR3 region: CASSYGEMNTEAFF. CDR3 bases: TGTGCCAGCAGTTACGGTGAGATGAACACTGAAGCTTTCTTT.

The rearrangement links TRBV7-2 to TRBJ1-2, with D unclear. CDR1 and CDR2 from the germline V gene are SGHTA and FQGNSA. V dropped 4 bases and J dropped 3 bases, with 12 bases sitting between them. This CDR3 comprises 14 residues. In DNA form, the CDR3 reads TGTGCCAGCAGCTCCGGAGGGAGGGACTATGGCTACACCTTC. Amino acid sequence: CASSSGGRDYGYTF.

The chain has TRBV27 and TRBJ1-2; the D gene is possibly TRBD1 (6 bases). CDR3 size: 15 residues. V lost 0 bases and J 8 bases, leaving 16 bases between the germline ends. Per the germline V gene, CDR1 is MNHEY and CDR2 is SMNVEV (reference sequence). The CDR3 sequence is CASSLSIQGSRGYTF. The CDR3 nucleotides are TGTGCCAGCAGTTTATCGATACAGGGAAGTAGGGGCTACACCTTC.

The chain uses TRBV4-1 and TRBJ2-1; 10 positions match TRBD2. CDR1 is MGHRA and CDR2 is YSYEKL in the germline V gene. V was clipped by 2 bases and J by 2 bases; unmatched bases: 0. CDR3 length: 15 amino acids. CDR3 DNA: TGCGCCAGCAGCCAACTAGCGGGGGCCTACAATGAGCAGTTCTTC. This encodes CASSQLAGAYNEQFF.

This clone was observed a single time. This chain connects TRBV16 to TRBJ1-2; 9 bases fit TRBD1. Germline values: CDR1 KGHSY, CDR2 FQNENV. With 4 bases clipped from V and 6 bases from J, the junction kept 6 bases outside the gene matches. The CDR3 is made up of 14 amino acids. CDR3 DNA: TGTGCCAGCAGCCTTTACCGGACAGGGGATGGCTACACCTTC. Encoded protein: CASSLYRTGDGYTF.

The CDR3: CASSETGQHEQYF. The CDR3 coding sequence is TGTGCCAGCAGTGAAACAGGGCAACACGAGCAGTACTTC. The chain carries TRBV6-1 and TRBJ2-7; possibly TRBD1 for D (6 bases). Germline V gene sequence: CDR1 MNHNS, CDR2 SASEGT. The CDR3 totals 13 residues. V was clipped by 2 bases and J by 5 bases, with 10 bases between them.

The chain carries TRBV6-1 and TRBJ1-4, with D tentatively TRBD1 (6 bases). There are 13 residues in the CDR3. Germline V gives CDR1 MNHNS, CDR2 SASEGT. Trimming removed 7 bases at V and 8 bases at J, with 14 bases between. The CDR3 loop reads CASNRENWEKLFF. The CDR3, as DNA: TGTGCCAGCAACAGGGAGAATTGGGAAAAACTGTTTTTT.

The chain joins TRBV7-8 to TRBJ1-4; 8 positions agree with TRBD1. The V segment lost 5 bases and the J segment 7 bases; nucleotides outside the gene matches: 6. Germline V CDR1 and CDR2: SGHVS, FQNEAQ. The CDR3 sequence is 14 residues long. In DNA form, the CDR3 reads TGTGCCAGCAGCCTGCGGACAGGGCTTGAAAAACTGTTTTTT. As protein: CASSLRTGLEKLFF.

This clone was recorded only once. The DNA of the CDR3 is TGTGCCAGCAGGACAGGGGGGAGTCAGCCCCAGCATTTT. Encoded protein: CASRTGGSQPQHF. The chain links TRBV6-1 to TRBJ1-5; 9 bases are a match to TRBD1. The CDR3 is 13 residues long. Germline loops: CDR1 MNHNS, CDR2 SASEGT. V lost 6 bases to trimming and J lost 6 bases; unmatched junction nucleotides: 3.